This T cell receptor beta chain was identified during a study of STAT5B mutations in CD4+ large granular lymphocyte leukemia. Study findings and constraints: Approximately 25% of private leukemic clonotypes occurred rarely in other patients' non-leukemic repertoires. 8/27 top patient clones versus 2/35 control clones were TRBV06-family.

The assay was run at survey level. Clones were read by immunoSEQ multiplex PCR, and TCRdb kept only the in-frame ones, dropping some. The sample yields 25,000 to 30,000 clones, 79% seen once. Comment on this clone: What it recognizes is unknown.

The germline V gene has CDR1 SGHAT and CDR2 FQNNGV. V lost 5 bases and J lost 10, with 15 bases in between. CDR3 length: 13 amino acids. The TCR comes from a human donor in good health. The sample taken for sequencing was CD4+ T cells from blood buffy coats. This sequence joins TRBV11-2 and TRBJ2-1, with D possibly being TRBD1 (6 bases). CDR3 residues: CASSPQGPGEQFF. The CDR3 bases are TGTGCCAGCAGCCCCCAGGGGCCGGGGGAGCAGTTCTTC.